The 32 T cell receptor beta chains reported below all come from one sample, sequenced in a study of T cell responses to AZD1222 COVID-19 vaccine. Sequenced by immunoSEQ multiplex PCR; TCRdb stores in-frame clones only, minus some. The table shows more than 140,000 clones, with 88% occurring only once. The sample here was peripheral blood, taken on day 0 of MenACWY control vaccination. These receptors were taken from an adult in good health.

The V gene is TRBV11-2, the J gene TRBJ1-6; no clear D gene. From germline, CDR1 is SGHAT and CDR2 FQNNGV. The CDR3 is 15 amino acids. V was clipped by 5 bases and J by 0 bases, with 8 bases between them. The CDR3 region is CASSPAYSYNSPLHF. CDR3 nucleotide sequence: TGTGCCAGCAGCCCCGCTTACTCCTATAATTCACCCCTCCACTTT. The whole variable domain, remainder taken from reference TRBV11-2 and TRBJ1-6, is EAGVAQSPRYKIIEKRQSVAFWCNPISGHATLYWYQQILGQGPKLLIQFQNNGVVDDSQLPKDRFSAERLKGVDSTLKIQPAKLEDSAVYLCASSPAYSYNSPLHFGNGTRLTVT.

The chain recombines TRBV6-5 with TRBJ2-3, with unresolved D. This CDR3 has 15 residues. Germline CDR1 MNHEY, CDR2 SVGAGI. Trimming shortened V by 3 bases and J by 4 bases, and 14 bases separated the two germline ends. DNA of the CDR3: TGTGCCAGCAGTTATACTACGTCCCCTCCAGATACGCAGTATTTT. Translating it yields CASSYTTSPPDTQYF.

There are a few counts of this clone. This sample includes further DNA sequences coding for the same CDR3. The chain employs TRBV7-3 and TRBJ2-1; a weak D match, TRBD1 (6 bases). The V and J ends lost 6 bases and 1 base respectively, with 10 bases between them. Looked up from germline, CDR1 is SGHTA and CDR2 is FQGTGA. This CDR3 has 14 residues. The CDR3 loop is CASSPGQSYNEQFF. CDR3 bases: TGTGCCAGCAGTCCCGGACAGTCCTACAATGAGCAGTTCTTC. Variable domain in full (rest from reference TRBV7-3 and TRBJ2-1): GAGVSQTPSNKVTEKGKYVELRCDPISGHTALYWYRQSLGQGPEFLIYFQGTGAADDSGLPNDRFFAVRPEGSVSTLKIQRTERGDSAVYLCASSPGQSYNEQFFGPGTRLTVL.

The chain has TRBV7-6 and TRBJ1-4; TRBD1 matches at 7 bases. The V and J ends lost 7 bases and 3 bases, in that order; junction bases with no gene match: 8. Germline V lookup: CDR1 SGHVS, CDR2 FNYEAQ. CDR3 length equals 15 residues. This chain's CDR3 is CASTPRGGSNEKLFF. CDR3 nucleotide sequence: TGTGCCAGCACCCCCAGGGGGGGGTCTAATGAAAAACTGTTTTTT.

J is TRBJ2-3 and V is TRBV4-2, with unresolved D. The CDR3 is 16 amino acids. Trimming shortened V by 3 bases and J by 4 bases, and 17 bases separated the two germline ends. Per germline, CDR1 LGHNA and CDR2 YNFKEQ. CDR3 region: CASSQNAVARSDTQYF. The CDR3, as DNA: TGTGCCAGCAGCCAGAACGCGGTAGCAAGGTCAGATACGCAGTATTTT.

CDR3 in amino acids: CASSRGLAGVETQYF. The CDR3 DNA reads as TGTGCCAGCAGCAGGGGACTAGCGGGAGTAGAGACCCAGTACTTC. The gene calls are TRBV7-9 and TRBJ2-5; 14 nucleotides align to TRBD2. The CDR3 length is 15 residues. After removal of 5 bases from V and 4 bases from J, the junction contained 3 bases not matched to a gene. Germline lookup yields CDR1 SEHNR and CDR2 FQNEAQ (reference sequence). The whole variable domain, filled in from reference TRBV7-9 and TRBJ2-5, reads DTGVSQNPRHKITKRGQNVTFRCDPISEHNRLYWYRQTLGQGPEFLTYFQNEAQLEKSRLLSDRFSAERPKGSFSTLEIQRTEQGDSAMYLCASSRGLAGVETQYFGPGTRLLVL.

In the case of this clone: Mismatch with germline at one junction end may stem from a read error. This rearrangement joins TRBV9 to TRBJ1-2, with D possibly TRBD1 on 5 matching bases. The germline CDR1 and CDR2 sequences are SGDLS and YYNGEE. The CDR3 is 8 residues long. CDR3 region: CASSVRAW. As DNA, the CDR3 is TGTGCCAGCAGCGTCAGGGCTTGG.

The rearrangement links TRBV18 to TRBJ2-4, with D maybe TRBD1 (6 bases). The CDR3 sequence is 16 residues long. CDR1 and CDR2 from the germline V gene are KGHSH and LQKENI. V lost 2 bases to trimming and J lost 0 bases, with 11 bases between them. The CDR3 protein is CASSPTRTAAKNIQYF. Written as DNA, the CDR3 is TGTGCCAGCTCACCAACGCGGACAGCAGCCAAAAACATTCAGTACTTC.

This CDR3 reads CASSSGLQSQETQYF. The DNA of the CDR3 is TGTGCCAGCAGTTCAGGGTTACAGTCACAAGAGACCCAGTACTTC. The genes are TRBV5-8 and TRBJ2-5, with TRBD1 as a possible D gene (5 bases). The germline V and J ends were trimmed by 5 bases and 2 bases, with 16 bases remaining between them. The V gene's germline CDR1 is SGHTS and CDR2 YDEGEE. The length of the CDR3 is 15 residues.

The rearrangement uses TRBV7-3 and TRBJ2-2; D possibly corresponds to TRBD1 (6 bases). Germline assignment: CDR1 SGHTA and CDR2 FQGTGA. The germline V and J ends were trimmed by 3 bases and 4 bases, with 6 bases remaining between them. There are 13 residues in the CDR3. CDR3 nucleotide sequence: TGTGCCAGCAGCTTCAGGGGCACCGGGGAGCTGTTTTTT. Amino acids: CASSFRGTGELFF.

The CDR3 sequence is CASSVGGTGGETQYF. The DNA of the CDR3 is TGTGCCAGCAGCGTAGGAGGGACAGGTGGAGAGACCCAGTACTTC. The V call is TRBV9, the J call TRBJ2-5; 8 nucleotides align to TRBD1. The CDR3 sequence is 15 residues long. Unmatched junction bases numbered 5, after V lost 0 bases and J lost 4 bases. Per germline, CDR1 SGDLS and CDR2 YYNGEE.

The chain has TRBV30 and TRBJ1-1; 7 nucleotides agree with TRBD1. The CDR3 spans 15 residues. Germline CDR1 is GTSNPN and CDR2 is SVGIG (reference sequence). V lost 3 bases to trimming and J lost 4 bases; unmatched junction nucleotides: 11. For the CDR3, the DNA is TGTGCCTGGAGGTCGACAGGGCGAGTGGGCACTGAAGCTTTCTTT. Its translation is CAWRSTGRVGTEAFF.

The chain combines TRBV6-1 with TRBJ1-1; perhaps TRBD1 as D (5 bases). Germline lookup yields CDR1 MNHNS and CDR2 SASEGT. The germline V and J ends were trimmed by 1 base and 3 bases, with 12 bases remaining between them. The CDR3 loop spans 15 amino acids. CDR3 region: CASSEETGVDTEAFF. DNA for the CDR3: TGTGCCAGCAGTGAAGAAACAGGCGTGGACACTGAAGCTTTCTTT.

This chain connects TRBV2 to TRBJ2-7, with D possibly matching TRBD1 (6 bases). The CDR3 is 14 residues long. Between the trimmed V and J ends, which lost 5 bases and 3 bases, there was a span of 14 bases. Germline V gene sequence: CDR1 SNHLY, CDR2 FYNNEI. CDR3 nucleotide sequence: TGTGCCAGCAGTCCGGGTAGGGGGAGCTACGAGCAGTACTTC. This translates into CASSPGRGSYEQYF.

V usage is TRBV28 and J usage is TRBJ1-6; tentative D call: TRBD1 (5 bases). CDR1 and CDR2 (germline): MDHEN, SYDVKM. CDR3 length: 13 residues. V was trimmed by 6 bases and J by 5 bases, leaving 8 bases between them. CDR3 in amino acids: CASRGLHNSPLHF. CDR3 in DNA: TGTGCCAGCAGGGGACTCCATAATTCACCCCTCCACTTT.

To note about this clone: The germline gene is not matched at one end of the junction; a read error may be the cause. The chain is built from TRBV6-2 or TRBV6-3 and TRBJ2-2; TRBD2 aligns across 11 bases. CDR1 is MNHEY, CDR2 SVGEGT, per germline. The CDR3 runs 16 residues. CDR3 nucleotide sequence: TGTGCCAGCAGTTACCGAGGACTAGCGGGCCGCGGGGCGCTGTTTTTT. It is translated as CASSYRGLAGRGALFF.

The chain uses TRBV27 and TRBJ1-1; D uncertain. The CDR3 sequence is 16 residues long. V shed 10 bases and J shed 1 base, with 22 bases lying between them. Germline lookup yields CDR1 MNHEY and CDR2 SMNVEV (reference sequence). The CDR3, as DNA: TGTGCCACCCCCGGGCCCCTGGTTCACGGGAACACTGAAGCTTTCTTT. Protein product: CATPGPLVHGNTEAFF.

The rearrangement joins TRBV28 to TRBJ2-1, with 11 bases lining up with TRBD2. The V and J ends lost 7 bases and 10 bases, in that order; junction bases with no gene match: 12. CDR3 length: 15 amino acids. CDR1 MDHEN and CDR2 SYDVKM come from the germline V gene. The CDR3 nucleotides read TGTGCCAGCACCAATCTAGCGGGAGGTCACGGGGAGCAGTTCTTC. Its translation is CASTNLAGGHGEQFF.

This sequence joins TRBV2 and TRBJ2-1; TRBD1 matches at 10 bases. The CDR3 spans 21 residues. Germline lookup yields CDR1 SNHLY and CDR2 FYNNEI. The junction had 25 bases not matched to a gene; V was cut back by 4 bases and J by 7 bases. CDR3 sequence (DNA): TGTGCCAGCAGTGGGATCTCCGGGACAGGGGCTGCGCGGGAGCCAGAAAATGAGCAGTTCTTC. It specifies CASSGISGTGAAREPENEQFF.

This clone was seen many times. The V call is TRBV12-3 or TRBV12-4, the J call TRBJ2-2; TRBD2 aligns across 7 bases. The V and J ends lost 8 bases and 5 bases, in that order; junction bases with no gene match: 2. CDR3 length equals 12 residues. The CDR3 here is CASGRGTGELFF. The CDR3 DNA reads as TGTGCCAGCGGGCGGGGGACCGGGGAGCTGTTTTTT.

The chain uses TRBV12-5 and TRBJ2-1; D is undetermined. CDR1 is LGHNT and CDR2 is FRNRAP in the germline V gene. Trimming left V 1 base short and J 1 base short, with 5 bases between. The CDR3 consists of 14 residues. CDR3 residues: CASGLGLSYNEQFF. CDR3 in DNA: TGTGCTAGTGGTTTGGGGCTGTCCTACAATGAGCAGTTCTTC.

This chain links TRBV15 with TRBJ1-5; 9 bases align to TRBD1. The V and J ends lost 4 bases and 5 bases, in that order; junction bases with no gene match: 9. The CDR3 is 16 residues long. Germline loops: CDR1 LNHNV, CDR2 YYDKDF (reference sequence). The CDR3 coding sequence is TGTGCCACCAGCAAATCAACAGGGGGCAAACATCAGCCCCAGCATTTT. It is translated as CATSKSTGGKHQPQHF. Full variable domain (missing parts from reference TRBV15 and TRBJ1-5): DAMVIQNPRYQVTQFGKPVTLSCSQTLNHNVMYWYQQKSSQAPKLLFHYYDKDFNNEADTPDNFQSRRPNTSFCFLDIRSPGLGDTAMYLCATSKSTGGKHQPQHFGDGTRLSIL.

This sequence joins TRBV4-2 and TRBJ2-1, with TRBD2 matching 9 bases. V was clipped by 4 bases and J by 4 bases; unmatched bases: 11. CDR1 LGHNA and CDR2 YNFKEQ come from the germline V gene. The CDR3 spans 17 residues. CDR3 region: CASSPEGAGGLYNEQFF. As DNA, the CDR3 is TGTGCCAGCAGCCCCGAAGGAGCGGGGGGACTATACAATGAGCAGTTCTTC.

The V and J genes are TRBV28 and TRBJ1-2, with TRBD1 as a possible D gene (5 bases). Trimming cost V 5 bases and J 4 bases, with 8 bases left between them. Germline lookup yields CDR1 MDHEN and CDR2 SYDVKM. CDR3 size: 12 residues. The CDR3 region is CASSNQGYGYTF. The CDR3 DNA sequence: TGTGCCAGCAGTAACCAGGGCTATGGCTACACCTTC.

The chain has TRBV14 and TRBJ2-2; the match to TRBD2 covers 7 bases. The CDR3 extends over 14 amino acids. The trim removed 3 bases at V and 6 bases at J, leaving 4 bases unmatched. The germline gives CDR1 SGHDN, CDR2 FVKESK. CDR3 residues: CASSQLAVAGELFF. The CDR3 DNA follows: TGTGCCAGCAGCCAGCTAGCGGTGGCCGGGGAGCTGTTTTTT.

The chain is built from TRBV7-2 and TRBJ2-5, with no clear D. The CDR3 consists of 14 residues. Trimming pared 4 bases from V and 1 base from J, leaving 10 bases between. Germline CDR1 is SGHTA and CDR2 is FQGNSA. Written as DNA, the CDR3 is TGTGCCAGCAGCTCCTACCTCAGCCAAGAGACCCAGTACTTC. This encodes CASSSYLSQETQYF.

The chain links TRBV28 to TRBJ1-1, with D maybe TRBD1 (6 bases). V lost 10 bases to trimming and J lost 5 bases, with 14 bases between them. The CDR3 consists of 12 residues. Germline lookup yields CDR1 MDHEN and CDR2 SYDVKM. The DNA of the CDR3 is TGTGCCACGAGGGGGGGTGCAACTGAAGCTTTCTTT. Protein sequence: CATRGGATEAFF.

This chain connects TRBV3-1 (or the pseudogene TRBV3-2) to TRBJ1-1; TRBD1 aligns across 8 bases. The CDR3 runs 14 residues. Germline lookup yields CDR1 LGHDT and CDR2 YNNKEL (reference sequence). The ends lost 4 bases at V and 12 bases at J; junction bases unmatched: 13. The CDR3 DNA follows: TGTGCCAGCAGCCTTCCCTCCGGGACAGGTGATCCTTTCTTT. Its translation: CASSLPSGTGDPFF.

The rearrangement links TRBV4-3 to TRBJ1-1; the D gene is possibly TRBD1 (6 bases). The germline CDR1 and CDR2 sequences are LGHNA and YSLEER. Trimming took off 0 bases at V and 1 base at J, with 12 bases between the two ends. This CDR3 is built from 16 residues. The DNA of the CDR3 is TGCGCCAGCAGCCAAGAAACAGGGCCTACGAACACTGAAGCTTTCTTT. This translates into CASSQETGPTNTEAFF.

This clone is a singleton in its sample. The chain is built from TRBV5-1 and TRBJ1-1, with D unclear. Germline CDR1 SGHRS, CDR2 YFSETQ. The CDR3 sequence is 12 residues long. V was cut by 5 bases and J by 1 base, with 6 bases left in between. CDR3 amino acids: CASRAQNTEAFF. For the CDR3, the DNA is TGCGCCAGCAGGGCACAGAACACTGAAGCTTTCTTT.

In DNA form, the CDR3 reads TGTGCCAGCAGCTTGGGACAGGGCCACACCGGGGAGCTGTTTTTT. It yields the protein CASSLGQGHTGELFF. The chain recombines TRBV5-6 with TRBJ2-2; 7 bases fit TRBD1. The CDR3 contains 15 residues. With V trimmed by 0 bases and J by 3 bases, 2 bases remained unmatched. Germline values: CDR1 SGHDT, CDR2 YYEEEE. Looking up the rest from reference TRBV5-6 and TRBJ2-2 gives the full variable domain: DAGVTQSPTHLIKTRGQQVTLRCSPKSGHDTVSWYQQALGQGPQFIFQYYEEEERQRGNFPDRFSGHQFPNYSSELNVNALLLGDSALYLCASSLGQGHTGELFFGEGSRLTVL.

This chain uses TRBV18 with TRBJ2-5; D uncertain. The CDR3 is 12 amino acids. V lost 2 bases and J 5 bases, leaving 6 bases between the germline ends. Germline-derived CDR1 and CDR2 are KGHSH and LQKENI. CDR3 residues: CASSPLSETQYF. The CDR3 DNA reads TGTGCCAGCTCACCATTATCGGAGACCCAGTACTTC. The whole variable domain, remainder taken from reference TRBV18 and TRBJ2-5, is NAGVMQNPRHLVRRRGQEARLRCSPMKGHSHVYWYRQLPEEGLKFMVYLQKENIIDESGMPKERFSAEFPKEGPSILRIQQVVRGDSAAYFCASSPLSETQYFGPGTRLLVL.